One sample yielded the 15 T cell receptor beta chains listed below, sequenced in a study of response to subunit inactivated influenza vaccine. Each CDR3 protein gets one entry after TCRdb re-called the RT-PCR reads with MiXCR. In the table there are 650,000 to 800,000 distinct CDR3 sequences, approximately 18% of which are singletons. This sample comprised PBMCs from blood, obtained more than 4 days after vaccination. The source of these receptors is a man between 45 and 60 years old who received an inactivated influenza vaccine.

This clonotype has just a few counts. The chain carries TRBV5-6 and TRBJ2-2; TRBD1 is a possible D gene (6 bases). From germline, CDR1 is SGHDT and CDR2 YYEEEE. Trimming shortened V by 2 bases and J by 2 bases, and 10 bases separated the two germline ends. This CDR3 is 15 amino acids long. This chain's CDR3 is CASSFPGVNTGELFF. The CDR3 bases are TGTGCCAGCAGCTTCCCAGGGGTTAACACCGGGGAGCTGTTTTTT.

This clonotype was seen many times. This chain connects TRBV12-3 or TRBV12-4 to TRBJ2-2; D is possibly TRBD1 or TRBD2 (6 bases each). The length of the CDR3 is 13 residues. Trimming cost V 6 bases and J 8 bases, with 13 bases left between them. The CDR3 reads CASSPRGPGELFF. In DNA, the CDR3 is TGTGCCAGCAGCCCCCGGGGGCCGGGGGAGCTGTTTTTT.

The chain couples TRBV29-1 to TRBJ1-1; the match to TRBD1 covers 9 bases. After removal of 7 bases from V and 5 bases from J, the junction contained 8 bases not matched to a gene. The CDR3 contains 13 residues. From germline, CDR1 is SQVTM and CDR2 ANQGSEA. The CDR3 nucleotides read TGCAGCGCCCAAGGACAGGGGAGAACTGAAGCTTTCTTT. This gives the protein CSAQGQGRTEAFF.

The V call is TRBV28, the J call TRBJ2-3; D possibly corresponds to TRBD1 (5 bases). Between the trimmed V and J ends, which lost 6 bases and 0 bases, there was a span of 10 bases. CDR1 MDHEN and CDR2 SYDVKM come from the germline V gene. The CDR3 loop spans 14 amino acids. CDR3 coding DNA: TGTGCCAGCAGAGGGCCAGGGAGCACAGATACGCAGTATTTT. This sequence encodes CASRGPGSTDTQYF.

The chain links TRBV20-1 to TRBJ2-7; D gene ambiguous. Trimming left V 2 bases short and J 6 bases short, with 8 bases between. CDR3 length equals 11 residues. In germline, CDR1 is DFQATT, CDR2 SNEGSKA (reference sequence). The DNA for the CDR3 is TGCAGTGCTAGACGGAACGCCGAGCAGTACTTC. Its translation is CSARRNAEQYF.

This clonotype was seen ten or more times. This chain links TRBV19 with TRBJ2-3, with 8 bases identical to TRBD1. J lost 7 bases, V lost 4 bases, and 13 bases had no gene match. Looked up from germline, CDR1 is LNHDA and CDR2 is SQIVND (reference sequence). The CDR3 totals 16 residues. The CDR3: CASSNIGTGRLNTQYF. DNA for the CDR3: TGTGCCAGTAGTAACATCGGGACAGGTCGTCTCAATACGCAGTATTTT.

This clonotype was detected a few times. The V and J genes are TRBV5-1 and TRBJ1-2, with 12 bases matching TRBD1. This CDR3 has 16 amino acids. Germline loops: CDR1 SGHRS, CDR2 YFSETQ. The V segment lost 4 bases and the J segment 0 bases; nucleotides outside the gene matches: 4. The CDR3 sequence is CASSLGQGATNYGYTF. Here the CDR3 DNA reads TGCGCCAGCAGCCTGGGACAGGGGGCGACTAACTATGGCTACACCTTC. Drawing the rest from reference TRBV5-1 and TRBJ1-2, the complete variable domain is KAGVTQTPRYLIKTRGQQVTLSCSPISGHRSVSWYQQTPGQGLQFLFEYFSETQRNKGNFPGRFSGRQFSNSRSEMNVSTLELGDSALYLCASSLGQGATNYGYTFGSGTRLTVV.

In its sample, this clonotype was seen many times. This chain links TRBV20-1 with TRBJ1-1; D might be TRBD1 (5 bases). Trimming left V 4 bases short and J 1 base short, with 10 bases between. Germline V gene sequence: CDR1 DFQATT, CDR2 SNEGSKA (reference sequence). The CDR3 has 13 amino acids. CDR3 bases: TGCAGTGCTAAAAAGGGGAGGAACACTGAAGCTTTCTTT. As protein: CSAKKGRNTEAFF.

This chain connects TRBV28 to TRBJ2-1; perhaps TRBD1 as D (6 bases). The CDR3 contains 13 residues. Germline CDR1 is MDHEN and CDR2 is SYDVKM. Trimming removed 1 base at V and 7 bases at J, with 8 bases between. The CDR3 protein is CASSLFRGNEQFF. In nucleotides, the CDR3 is TGTGCCAGCAGTTTATTTAGGGGGAATGAGCAGTTCTTC.

The CDR3 is CASSEGAHNEQFF. The CDR3 nucleotides read TGTGCCAGCAGTGAAGGGGCCCACAATGAGCAGTTCTTC. The chain carries TRBV28 and TRBJ2-1; D possibly corresponds to TRBD1 (5 bases). V dropped 5 bases and J dropped 5 bases, with 10 bases sitting between them. CDR1 is MDHEN and CDR2 is SYDVKM in the germline V gene. The CDR3 runs 13 residues.

The chain combines TRBV7-2 with TRBJ1-6, with no clear D. V was cut by 5 bases and J by 0 bases, with 8 bases left in between. The CDR3 consists of 15 residues. Germline V gives CDR1 SGHTA, CDR2 FQGNSA. CDR3 in amino acids: CASSPLPSYNSPLHF. CDR3 DNA sequence: TGTGCCAGCAGCCCCCTTCCCTCCTATAATTCACCCCTCCACTTT. The full variable domain, completed using reference TRBV7-2 and TRBJ1-6, is GAGVSQSPSNKVTEKGKDVELRCDPISGHTALYWYRQSLGQGLEFLIYFQGNSAPDKSGLPSDRFSAERTGGSVSTLTIQRTQQEDSAVYLCASSPLPSYNSPLHFGNGTRLTVT.

J is TRBJ2-5 and V is TRBV12-3 or TRBV12-4; D might be TRBD1 (6 bases). The germline V and J ends were trimmed by 5 bases and 5 bases, with 15 bases remaining between them. There are 14 residues in the CDR3. The CDR3 DNA follows: TGTGCCAGCAGTAGGAAAGACAGGAGGGAGACCCAGTACTTC. Protein: CASSRKDRRETQYF.

V gene TRBV20-1 combines with J gene TRBJ1-6; TRBD1 might be the D (6 bases). CDR1 is DFQATT, CDR2 SNEGSKA, per germline (reference sequence). The V and J ends lost 3 bases and 2 bases respectively, with 14 bases between them. The CDR3 is made up of 16 amino acids. The CDR3 spells CSARGARDTYNSPLHF. CDR3 DNA: TGCAGTGCTAGGGGGGCGCGGGACACCTATAATTCACCCCTCCACTTT.

This clonotype was seen a handful of times. This chain connects TRBV20-1 to TRBJ1-3; D not certain. Germline values: CDR1 DFQATT, CDR2 SNEGSKA (reference sequence). The germline V and J ends were trimmed by 6 bases and 0 bases, with 9 bases remaining between them. This CDR3 is built from 13 residues. The CDR3 region is CSAEPVSGNTIYF. In DNA, the CDR3 is TGCAGTGCCGAACCGGTCTCTGGAAACACCATATATTTT.

This clonotype was seen only a few times. The rearrangement uses TRBV4-2 and TRBJ2-5; 10 nucleotides align to TRBD2. Germline V gene sequence: CDR1 LGHNA, CDR2 YNFKEQ. This CDR3 has 14 amino acids. V dropped 2 bases and J dropped 4; count of bases not matched to a gene: 1. DNA for the CDR3: TGTGCCAGCAGCCAAACTAGCGGGGTAGAGACCCAGTACTTC. It codes for CASSQTSGVETQYF.